This paragraph covers one TCR beta chain sequence. This clonotype was seen ten or more times. Its antigen is not yet known. Within one base of it there is no much larger clone, and no base qualities were kept. This entry is derived from a study of T cells in Graves' hyperthyroidism and ophthalmopathy (dated by TCRdb to the late 2010s). As for the study more broadly: Peripheral blood was sampled at the time of initial diagnosis, prior to any treatment. The study also compared thyroid tissue and blood T-cell repertoires from about six Graves' hyperthyroidism patients. For training and testing, the 110 or so patients in the discovery cohort were randomly divided in a 7:3 ratio. The paper reports TCR Vbeta CDR3 sequencing of approximately 130 peripheral blood samples: 40 or so ophthalmopathy, fewer than 85 hyperthyroidism and around 17 progressor patients. An independent validation cohort of about 20 hyperthyroidism patients and about 15 patients who later progressed to ophthalmopathy tested prospective prediction of ophthalmopathy. To identify TCR V-J signatures that set the groups apart, the researchers used a discovery cohort of more than 95 patients, made up of 43 with Graves' ophthalmopathy and some 56 with stable Graves' hyperthyroidism. Following sampling, methimazole starting at 30 mg daily was given to hyperthyroidism patients, and high-dose intravenous methylprednisolone was given to ophthalmopathy patients.

Here is what the overall study found, with its caveats: A model built on a 13 V-J signature distinguished ophthalmopathy from stable hyperthyroidism, reaching 85% to 90% sensitivity and approximately 81% specificity in cross-validation and 80%/75% in testing. Most expanded thyroid clonotypes (frequency above 0.001) were also detected in blood, a finding suggesting that blood repertoires may reflect thyroid immune responses. During validation, the model predicted progression to ophthalmopathy a median of approximately 6.5 months ahead of onset, with 70.59% sensitivity and almost 75% specificity. No statistical method was used to fix the sample size in advance, and group allocation was not hidden from the investigators.

In the ophthalmopathy patients, disease was moderately to severely active, with a Clinical Activity Score of 3 or more, a NOSPECS grade of 4 or more, and a duration of less than 3 months. Patients with uncontrolled infections, other autoimmune diseases, pregnancy or lactation were excluded. Diagnoses were based on clinical symptoms, serum thyroxine and TRAb, thyroid ultrasound and orbital computed tomography. PBMCs were separated from approximately 9.9 ml of fresh peripheral blood using Ficoll-Paque density gradient centrifugation. Total RNA was extracted using Trizol reagent, and RNA quality was assessed on an Agilent 2100 Bioanalyzer. The TCR beta CDR3 regions were amplified from the RNA transcripts. The first round of RT-PCR for the TCR CDR3 was performed with the HTBI primer set and the Qiagen OneStep RT-PCR kit. A second multiplex PCR round built the libraries, followed by size selection and purification. Sequencing of the libraries was done on an Illumina HiSeq2000 using paired-end 100 bp reads. On the study's bioinformatics: SOAPnuke was used to process the raw data, throwing out any read that contained adapters or uncalled bases, had a mean Phred below 15, or lacked an exact constant-primer or identifier match. High-quality paired reads were merged with COPE v1.2.5, and unique nucleotide sequences were defined as clonotypes. MiTCR v1.1 was used to align the clonotypes against IMGT TRBV, TRBD and TRBJ reference segments. Only V-J combinations with frequency above 0.0001, covering about 99% of repertoires, were analysed. The TCS score was defined as F50 (clonal expansion) divided by E x V (chaos), with BLOSUM62-based TCRdist calculated between CDR3 peptides within each V-J. Welch's t-statistics and random forest reduced fewer than 600 V-J features to 13, which were used in a naive Bayes classifier (R e1071). TCRdb cleaned the public reads at Q25 with fastp, built clones with MiXCR and kept in-frame beta chains. Each entry merges the rows of one CDR3 protein and shows their most common DNA and genes. These V and J calls originate from TCRdb's pipeline instead of the authors' own analysis. The sample contains 530,000 or so distinct CDR3 sequences, 17% of them found a single time. The top ten clonotypes cover about 16% of the sample.

Sequences were obtained from blood. The receptor was isolated from a woman aged 18-29 years with Graves' ophthalmopathy.

At the DNA level, the sequence is TGCAGTGCTAGAGATCTCGGCAGGGGAGTCACTGAAGCTTTCTTT. It is translated as CSARDLGRGVTEAFF. This chain is built from TRBV20-1 and TRBJ1-1, with TRBD1 perhaps the D gene, on 6 matching bases. CDR1 and CDR2 (DFQATT, SNEGSKA) derive from the germline V gene (reference sequence). From the cysteine up to the phenylalanine, the CDR3 has a length of 15 residues. Of all the DNA, just the CDR3 is kept, 45 bases in frame from base 1. V sheds 0 bases and J sheds 4 bases, leaving 15 bases between their ends.